This T cell receptor (beta chain) is drawn from a study of tumor and adjacent non-tumor tissue in lung cancer. The library came from three nested PCR rounds adapted from ARM-PCR protocols. TCRdb fed the multiplex PCR reads into MiXCR, producing one record per CDR3 protein. The sample yields approximately 90,000 distinct CDR3 sequences, around three fifths seen once. About this clonotype: The junction departs from the called germline gene at one end, perhaps through a read error.

No cell sorting was done before RNA was extracted from the tissue. CDR1 is SQVTM, CDR2 ANQGSEA, per germline. The CDR3 totals 14 residues. Sequenced: lung tumor tissue. The receptor's source is a man aged 70-80 years with non-small cell lung cancer. The chain links TRBV29-1 to TRBJ2-5; D may be TRBD2 (6 bases). CDR3 residues: CSVEHPDGRETQYF. CDR3 DNA sequence: TGCAGTGTTGAACACCCCGACGGGAGAGAGACCCAGTACTTC.